This TCR beta chain is drawn from a study of blood T cells in healthy people across ages. There are a few counts of this clonotype. V was clipped by 10 bases and J by 0 bases, with 13 bases between them. The V gene's germline CDR1 is KGHDR and CDR2 SFDVKD. The CDR3 totals 14 residues. For the second PCR, which ran for 7 to 11 cycles, a sample-barcoded 5' primer and a J-beta primer mix were used. One entry per CDR3 protein, called by TCRdb with MiXCR from the 5' RACE reads. Here the sample spans hundreds of thousands of distinct CDR3 sequences, 58% being singletons. This chain joins TRBV24-1 and TRBJ2-3; D gene uncertain. The source material was blood. The receptor comes from a man aged 25 to 45 in good health. DNA for the CDR3: TGTGCCACGGCGGACGGTTGGAGCACAGATACGCAGTATTTT. Translation: CATADGWSTDTQYF.